The T cell receptor beta chain under discussion was sequenced for a study of breast tumors, draining lymph nodes, adjacent tissues. Study-wide results and limits: Luminal-like breast cancer showed significantly higher tumor–nontumor repertoire similarity than basal-like. Compared with lymph nodes, tumors were less diverse; compared with nontumor tissue, more. That most tumor T cells come from lymph nodes remained unproven.

Breast cancer patients provided tissue from their axillary draining lymph nodes. TCRdb re-derived calls from the multiplex PCR reads in MiXCR, one entry per CDR3 protein. The sample includes under 85,000 distinct CDR3 sequences, about 20% of them seen just once. From germline, CDR1 is LGHNA and CDR2 YNFKEQ. This CDR3 region has 19 residues. The junction had 17 bases not matched to a gene; V was cut back by 0 bases and J by 8 bases. This clonotype showed up just a few times. Its antigen is not known. The V call is TRBV4-2, the J call TRBJ2-1; 9 bases line up with TRBD2. Sequencing was done on a sample of axillary lymph node tissue. The source is a female donor with breast cancer. Some clones in this sample may be carry-over from other donors' samples. The CDR3 DNA is TGTGCCAGCAGCCAAGATTTCGGGCGGGGAGCGGGAGGTGTCGATGAGCAGTTCTTC. Amino acids: CASSQDFGRGAGGVDEQFF.